Following are 9 T cell receptor beta chains from one sample sequenced in a study of blood T cell repertoires in COVID-19. Repertoires were generated with immunoSEQ multiplex PCR, while TCRdb's copy carries only in-frame clones and drops some. The sample gives about 480,000 clones, roughly nine tenths of which show up once; under 2.5% is in the top ten. The sample comprised PBMCs or T cells enriched from blood (not recorded which). The receptors were gathered from a woman younger than 35 with acute COVID-19.

J is TRBJ1-1 and V is TRBV29-1, with D possibly matching TRBD1 (6 bases). Germline-derived CDR1 and CDR2 are SQVTM and ANQGSEA. CDR3 length: 14 residues. Trimming removed 7 bases at V and 4 bases at J, with 19 bases between. CDR3 loop: CSAERTQGGTEAFF. CDR3 nucleotide sequence: TGCAGCGCCGAACGGACCCAAGGGGGCACTGAAGCTTTCTTT.

V usage is TRBV7-8 and J usage is TRBJ2-1; D is possibly TRBD2 (6 bases). The CDR3 covers 13 residues. V lost 2 bases and J 8 bases, leaving 10 bases between the germline ends. CDR1 is SGHVS and CDR2 is FQNEAQ in the germline V gene. CDR3 nucleotide sequence: TGTGCCAGCAGCTTACTTTCGGGGGATGAGCAGTTCTTC. Its protein product is CASSLLSGDEQFF.

J is TRBJ2-7 and V is TRBV11-2, with 9 nucleotides matching TRBD2. This CDR3 region has 14 residues. J lost 5 bases, V lost 3 bases, and 5 bases had no gene match. Germline V lookup: CDR1 SGHAT, CDR2 FQNNGV. CDR3 residues: CASSFAGGQNEQYF. The CDR3 DNA is TGTGCCAGCAGCTTTGCGGGGGGGCAAAACGAGCAGTACTTC. The full variable domain, completed using reference TRBV11-2 and TRBJ2-7, is EAGVAQSPRYKIIEKRQSVAFWCNPISGHATLYWYQQILGQGPKLLIQFQNNGVVDDSQLPKDRFSAERLKGVDSTLKIQPAKLEDSAVYLCASSFAGGQNEQYFGPGTRLTVT.

The chain employs TRBV7-9 and TRBJ2-1, with a tentative D call TRBD1 (7 bases). Per germline, CDR1 SEHNR and CDR2 FQNEAQ (reference sequence). This CDR3 contains 16 residues. Trimming stripped 5 bases from V and 2 bases from J, with 16 bases between. CDR3 nucleotides: TGTGCCAGCAGCAGTTTCAGGGGGGAAACCTACAATGAGCAGTTCTTC. Amino acid sequence: CASSSFRGETYNEQFF.

The V call is TRBV6-1, the J call TRBJ1-4; D is unclear. V gave up 0 bases and J gave up 14 bases, with 13 bases separating them. Germline V gene lookup returns CDR1 MNHNS and CDR2 SASEGT. CDR3 length: 13 amino acids. Written as DNA, the CDR3 is TGTGCCAGCAGTGAAGCGCTCGGGAGGAGGCTGTTTTTT. It codes for CASSEALGRRLFF.

The gene calls are TRBV30 and TRBJ2-7, with TRBD2 identical over 12 bases. The ends lost 2 bases at V and 4 bases at J; junction bases unmatched: 3. The CDR3 has 14 residues. Germline lookup yields CDR1 GTSNPN and CDR2 SVGIG (reference sequence). CDR3 in DNA: TGTGCCTGGAGTAGTCTAGCGGGAGGGTACGAGCAGTACTTC. Amino acid sequence: CAWSSLAGGYEQYF.

The chain is built from TRBV6-5 and TRBJ1-2, with 9 nucleotides matching TRBD1. The V gene end was trimmed by 6 bases and the J gene end by 2 bases; junction bases not matched to a gene: 4. The germline gives CDR1 MNHEY, CDR2 SVGAGI. There are 14 residues in the CDR3. CDR3 in amino acids: CASRTGTGNYGYTF. The CDR3 nucleotides read TGTGCCAGCAGAACTGGGACAGGGAACTATGGCTACACCTTC.

The chain uses TRBV9 and TRBJ2-5; D might be TRBD1 (5 bases). Germline V CDR1 and CDR2: SGDLS, YYNGEE. The CDR3 extends over 17 amino acids. V dropped 1 base and J dropped 0 bases, with 16 bases sitting between them. The CDR3 protein is CASSVPEDTLNQETQYF. CDR3 coding DNA: TGTGCCAGCAGCGTACCCGAGGACACGTTAAACCAAGAGACCCAGTACTTC.

The V call is TRBV30, the J call TRBJ1-4, with TRBD1 matching over 7 bases. The CDR3 contains 13 residues. The ends lost 4 bases at V and 8 bases at J; junction bases unmatched: 7. CDR1 is GTSNPN, CDR2 SVGIG, per germline (reference sequence). The CDR3 spells CAWTRQGGEKLFF. The CDR3 coding sequence is TGTGCCTGGACCCGACAGGGAGGCGAAAAACTGTTTTTT.